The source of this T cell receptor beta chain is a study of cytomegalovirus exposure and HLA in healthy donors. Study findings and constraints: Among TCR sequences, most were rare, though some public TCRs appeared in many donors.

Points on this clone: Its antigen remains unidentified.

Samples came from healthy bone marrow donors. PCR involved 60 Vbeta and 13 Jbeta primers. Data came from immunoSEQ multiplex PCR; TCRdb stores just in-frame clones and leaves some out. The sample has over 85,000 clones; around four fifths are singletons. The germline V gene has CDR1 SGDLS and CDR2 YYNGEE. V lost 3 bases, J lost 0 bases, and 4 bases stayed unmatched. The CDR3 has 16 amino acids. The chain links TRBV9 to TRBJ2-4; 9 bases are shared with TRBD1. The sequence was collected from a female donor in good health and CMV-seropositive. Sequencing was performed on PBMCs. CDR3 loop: CASSAGTGLAKNIQYF. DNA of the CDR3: TGTGCCAGCAGCGCCGGGACAGGGTTAGCCAAAAACATTCAGTACTTC.